This T cell receptor (beta chain) was sequenced in a study of blood T cell repertoires in COVID-19. About the study: Specimens from acute and convalescent COVID-19 originated in the United States, Italy and Spain.

Sequenced by immunoSEQ multiplex PCR; TCRdb stores in-frame clones only, minus some. The sample yields 250,000 to 300,000 clones, over 75% seen once. Looked up from germline, CDR1 is ENHRY and CDR2 is SYGVKD. Germline trimming cut 4 bases from V and 4 bases from J; bases unmatched to any gene: 5. The CDR3 runs 16 residues. The sequence derives from a woman aged 45 to 65 who had recovered from COVID-19. This sequence joins TRBV10-3 and TRBJ1-6; 9 nucleotides line up with TRBD1. Sequencing was carried out using PBMCs or T cells enriched from blood (not recorded which). This CDR3 is CAISAGTGIYNSPLHF. The CDR3 coding sequence is TGTGCCATCAGTGCCGGGACAGGGATTTATAATTCACCCCTCCACTTT.